In its sample, the clone carrying this TCR beta chain was seen many times. Time point here: before trial treatment. Nivolumab, ipilimumab, aspirin, low-dose cyclophosphamide and low-dose radiotherapy were all administered to the donors. The sample originates from a study of low-dose radiotherapy and immunotherapy resistance in tumors. Germline V gene data show CDR1 as DFQATT and CDR2 as SNEGSKA (reference sequence). V was pared by 5 bases and J by 2 bases, with 17 bases between. CDR3 length equals 15 residues. Gene-specific TRAV and TRBV primers were used for first-strand cDNA, covering alpha and beta chains. Using a constant-region primer together with a V-primer adapter, TCRs were subjected to roughly 20 PCR cycles of amplification. Each CDR3 protein is one row after TCRdb ran MiXCR on the reads. The top ten hold approximately 2.8% of the sample, which has over 65,000 distinct CDR3 sequences, 18% seen once.

The starting material was PBMCs, obtained before treatment. The chain employs TRBV20-1 and TRBJ2-3; the D call may be TRBD1 or TRBD2 (5 bases each). The sequence came from a male donor with prostate cancer. The CDR3 DNA is TGCAGTGCTCCGGCCCCTTTGGGGGTCACAGATACGCAGTATTTT. Protein: CSAPAPLGVTDTQYF.